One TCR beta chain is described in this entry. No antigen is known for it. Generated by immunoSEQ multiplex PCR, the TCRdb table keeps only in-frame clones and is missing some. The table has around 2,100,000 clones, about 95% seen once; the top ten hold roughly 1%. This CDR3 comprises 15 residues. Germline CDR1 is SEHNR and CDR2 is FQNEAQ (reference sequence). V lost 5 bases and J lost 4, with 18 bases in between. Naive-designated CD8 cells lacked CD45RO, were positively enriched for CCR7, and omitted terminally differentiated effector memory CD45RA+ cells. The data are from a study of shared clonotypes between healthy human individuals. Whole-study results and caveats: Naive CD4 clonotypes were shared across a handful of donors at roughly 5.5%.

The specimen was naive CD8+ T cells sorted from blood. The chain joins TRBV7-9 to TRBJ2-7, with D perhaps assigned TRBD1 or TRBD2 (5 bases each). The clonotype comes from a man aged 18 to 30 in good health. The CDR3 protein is CASSHPGTESYEQYF. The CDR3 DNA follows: TGTGCCAGCAGCCACCCCGGGACGGAAAGTTACGAGCAGTACTTC.